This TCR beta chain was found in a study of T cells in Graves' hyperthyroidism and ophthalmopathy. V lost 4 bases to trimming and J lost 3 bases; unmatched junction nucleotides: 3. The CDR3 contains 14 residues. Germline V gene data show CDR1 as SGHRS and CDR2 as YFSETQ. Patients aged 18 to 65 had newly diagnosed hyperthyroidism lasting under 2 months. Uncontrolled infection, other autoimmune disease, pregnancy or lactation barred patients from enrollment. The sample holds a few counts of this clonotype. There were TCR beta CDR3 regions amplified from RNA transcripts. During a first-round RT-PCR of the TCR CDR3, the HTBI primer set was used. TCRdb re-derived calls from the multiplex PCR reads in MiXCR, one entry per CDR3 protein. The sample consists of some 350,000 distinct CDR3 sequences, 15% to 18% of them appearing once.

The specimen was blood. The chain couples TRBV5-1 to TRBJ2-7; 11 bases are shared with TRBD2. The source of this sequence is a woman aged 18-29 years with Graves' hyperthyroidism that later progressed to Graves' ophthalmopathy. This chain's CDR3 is CASSITSGSYEQYF. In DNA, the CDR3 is TGCGCCAGCAGCATCACTAGCGGGAGCTACGAGCAGTACTTC.